These 32 T cell receptor beta chains originate from one sample sequenced in a study of CD8 T cells in ankylosing spondylitis. MiXCR, run by TCRdb on the 5' RACE reads, gives a single entry per CDR3 protein. The table includes about 210,000 distinct CDR3 sequences, 8.2% detected once. The sequenced sample was blood, either unsorted or a sorted T cell fraction (not recorded which). These receptors were obtained from a female donor with ankylosing spondylitis or in good health (not recorded which).

This chain connects TRBV5-1 to TRBJ2-1; a weak D match, TRBD2 (5 bases). Germline V CDR1 and CDR2: SGHRS, YFSETQ. The CDR3 runs 14 residues. V was shortened by 6 bases and J by 8 bases, with 18 bases between the two germline ends. The CDR3 DNA reads as TGCGCCAGCACGCCGGGCCAAGCGGTCGATGAGCAGTTCTTC. This sequence encodes CASTPGQAVDEQFF.

A few counts support this clonotype. The V call is TRBV7-2, the J call TRBJ2-7; D is perhaps TRBD1 (5 bases). V lost 1 base to trimming and J lost 7 bases, with 11 bases between them. CDR1 and CDR2 from the germline V gene are SGHTA and FQGNSA. The CDR3 length is 13 residues. The CDR3 region is CASSLENRQEQYF. The CDR3 DNA reads as TGTGCCAGCAGCTTAGAGAATAGACAGGAGCAGTACTTC. The whole variable domain, filled in from reference TRBV7-2 and TRBJ2-7, reads GAGVSQSPSNKVTEKGKDVELRCDPISGHTALYWYRQSLGQGLEFLIYFQGNSAPDKSGLPSDRFSAERTGGSVSTLTIQRTQQEDSAVYLCASSLENRQEQYFGPGTRLTVT.

This clonotype was counted a few times. The rearrangement links TRBV4-2 to TRBJ1-6; D is undetermined. V lost 0 bases and J 10 bases, leaving 10 bases between the germline ends. From germline, CDR1 is LGHNA and CDR2 YNFKEQ. This CDR3 contains 14 residues. The CDR3 region has the DNA TGTGCCAGCAGCCAAGATTTTTCCGGATCACCCCTCCACTTT. This translates into CASSQDFSGSPLHF.

This clonotype was seen ten or more times. V usage is TRBV20-1 and J usage is TRBJ2-5; D uncertain. Germline-derived CDR1 and CDR2 are DFQATT and SNEGSKA (reference sequence). Between the trimmed V and J ends, which lost 5 bases and 5 bases, there was a span of 9 bases. CDR3 size: 11 residues. The CDR3 sequence: CSAPGYETQYF. The CDR3 DNA reads TGCAGTGCTCCGGGCTACGAGACCCAGTACTTC.

This clonotype was observed at least ten times. The V and J genes are TRBV12-5 and TRBJ2-7, with D possibly TRBD2 on 5 matching bases. Germline lookup yields CDR1 LGHNT and CDR2 FRNRAP. The CDR3 consists of 11 residues. V was cut by 7 bases and J by 4 bases, with 8 bases left in between. The CDR3 DNA follows: TGTGCTAGTGTTAGGGAGTACGAGCAGTACTTC. This sequence encodes CASVREYEQYF.

This clonotype was seen repeatedly, ten times or more. The V and J genes are TRBV29-1 and TRBJ2-3; 8 bases line up with TRBD1. CDR1 is SQVTM, CDR2 ANQGSEA, per germline. The CDR3 consists of 14 residues. J lost 4 bases, V lost 7 bases, and 10 bases had no gene match. CDR3: CSARQGSGADTQYF. For the CDR3, the DNA is TGCAGCGCCCGACAGGGGTCAGGCGCAGATACGCAGTATTTT.

This clonotype was observed at least ten times. The chain couples TRBV10-3 to TRBJ2-3, with a weak D call TRBD2 (5 bases). CDR3 size: 14 residues. V was trimmed by 4 bases and J by 2 bases, leaving 10 bases between them. Germline CDR1 reads ENHRY; CDR2 reads SYGVKD. The CDR3 DNA follows: TGTGCCATCAGTGTAAGCGGCACCACAGATACGCAGTATTTT. It is translated as CAISVSGTTDTQYF.

This chain connects TRBV2 to TRBJ2-7, with 7 bases that match TRBD2. The V gene's germline CDR1 is SNHLY and CDR2 FYNNEI. Losses at the gene ends were 6 bases for V and 0 bases for J; bases not matched to a gene: 8. This CDR3 region has 15 residues. The CDR3 bases are TGTGCCAGCAGGGGGGGGAGCGGCTTCTCCTACGAGCAGTACTTC. Residues: CASRGGSGFSYEQYF.

Only a few counts were recorded for this clonotype. The chain has TRBV7-9 and TRBJ2-2; TRBD2 aligns across 13 bases. With V trimmed by 4 bases and J by 6 bases, 5 bases remained unmatched. The CDR3 totals 16 residues. CDR1 is SEHNR and CDR2 is FQNEAQ in the germline V gene (reference sequence). The CDR3 sequence is CASSSSGLAGPGELFF. DNA for the CDR3: TGTGCCAGCAGCTCCTCGGGACTAGCGGGACCCGGGGAGCTGTTTTTT.

The DNA of the CDR3 is TGTGGCGGCAGTCAGGGACTAGCTCATAGGAATGAGCAGTTCTTC. This sequence encodes CGGSQGLAHRNEQFF. The chain recombines TRBV2 with TRBJ2-1; 9 positions match TRBD2. Germline loops: CDR1 SNHLY, CDR2 FYNNEI. This CDR3 contains 15 residues.

At least ten counts were recorded for this clonotype. The genes are TRBV24-1 and TRBJ2-5; a possible D gene is TRBD2 (6 bases). From germline, CDR1 is KGHDR and CDR2 SFDVKD. This CDR3 region has 15 residues. Deletions cut 4 bases from V and 4 bases from J, with 15 bases between. CDR3 coding DNA: TGTGCCACCAGTGACTACCGGGACTTCCTAGAGACCCAGTACTTC. Residues: CATSDYRDFLETQYF.

This clonotype was observed at least ten times. This rearrangement joins TRBV4-1 to TRBJ2-5; D assignment may be TRBD1 or TRBD2 (5 bases each). This CDR3 comprises 16 residues. V lost 4 bases, J lost 4 bases, and 19 bases lay in between. The germline V gene has CDR1 MGHRA and CDR2 YSYEKL. The CDR3 coding sequence is TGCGCCAGCAGCCCGTCGAGGGGTTTGGTAGGAGAGACCCAGTACTTC. Its translation is CASSPSRGLVGETQYF.

This clonotype has more than one count but fewer than ten. This rearrangement joins TRBV7-2 to TRBJ2-7, with D hard to call. Germline-derived CDR1 and CDR2 are SGHTA and FQGNSA. The CDR3 sequence is 13 residues long. V was pared by 5 bases and J by 6 bases, with 14 bases between. CDR3: CASSLLLSAEQYF. In nucleotides, the CDR3 is TGTGCCAGCAGCCTCCTCCTGAGCGCCGAGCAGTACTTC.

The chain uses TRBV7-2 and TRBJ2-7; 8 bases are a match to TRBD2. The CDR3 totals 16 residues. With 4 bases clipped from V and 6 bases from J, the junction kept 14 bases outside the gene matches. The germline V gene has CDR1 SGHTA and CDR2 FQGNSA. CDR3 protein: CASSSRGIAGPVEQYF. Here the CDR3 DNA reads TGTGCCAGCAGCTCCCGCGGGATAGCGGGACCCGTCGAGCAGTACTTC. The variable domain in full, with the rest retrieved from reference TRBV7-2 and TRBJ2-7, is GAGVSQSPSNKVTEKGKDVELRCDPISGHTALYWYRQSLGQGLEFLIYFQGNSAPDKSGLPSDRFSAERTGGSVSTLTIQRTQQEDSAVYLCASSSRGIAGPVEQYFGPGTRLTVT.

This clonotype was seen at least ten times. The CDR3 is CASSFLSGKTNNEQFF. CDR3 bases: TGTGCCAGCAGCTTCCTAAGCGGGAAAACTAACAATGAGCAGTTCTTC. The chain combines TRBV7-2 with TRBJ2-1, with TRBD2 matching 7 bases. Germline-derived CDR1 and CDR2 are SGHTA and FQGNSA. V shed 3 bases and J 5 bases; nucleotides not matched to a gene: 10. The CDR3 consists of 16 residues.

Ten or more counts support this clonotype. J is TRBJ2-1 and V is TRBV7-2, with D possibly being TRBD1 (5 bases). Trimming took off 0 bases at V and 4 bases at J, with 16 bases between the two ends. CDR1 is SGHTA and CDR2 is FQGNSA in the germline V gene. The CDR3 runs to 17 residues. The CDR3 nucleotides are TGTGCCAGCAGCTTAGCCAAGGGGCGATCGCCTTACAATGAGCAGTTCTTC. This sequence encodes CASSLAKGRSPYNEQFF.

The chain carries TRBV20-1 and TRBJ2-7; TRBD2 matches 16 bases. Germline V gene data show CDR1 as DFQATT and CDR2 as SNEGSKA (reference sequence). With V trimmed by 5 bases and J by 9 bases, 7 bases remained unmatched. This CDR3 region has 14 residues. For the CDR3, the DNA is TGCAGTGCTCCCGGGACTAGCGGGAGGGACGGGCAGTACTTC. Translating gives CSAPGTSGRDGQYF.

With respect to this clonotype: This sequence may be a read error, since a much larger clone differs from it by one base. V usage is TRBV7-2 and J usage is TRBJ1-5; D ambiguous. Germline loops: CDR1 SGHTA, CDR2 FQGNSA. This CDR3 comprises 12 residues. The germline V and J ends were trimmed by 8 bases and 1 base, with 6 bases remaining between them. CDR3 sequence: CASACSNQPQHF. The CDR3 DNA reads TGTGCCAGCGCTTGCAGCAATCAGCCCCAGCATTTT.

As concerns this clonotype: It may be a read error: a sequence one base away is much more abundant. The chain couples TRBV27 to TRBJ2-1; no firm D call. From germline, CDR1 is MNHEY and CDR2 SMNVEV (reference sequence). There are 11 residues in the CDR3. CDR3 sequence (DNA): TGTGCCAGCAAGGTGTACAATGGGCAGTTCTTC. Translated: CASKVYNGQFF.

CDR3 in amino acids: CASSLHLPGHGSEELFF. The CDR3, as DNA: TGCGCCAGCAGCTTACACCTACCTGGACATGGCAGCGAGGAGCTGTTTTTT. The chain has TRBV5-1 and TRBJ2-2, with TRBD1 as a possible D gene (5 bases). The CDR3 length is 17 residues. CDR1 and CDR2 from the germline V gene are SGHRS and YFSETQ. With 2 bases removed from V and 10 bases from J, the gap between germline ends came to 24 bases.

This clonotype appeared many times. V gene TRBV3-2 combines with J gene TRBJ2-1; the tabulated D call, TRBD2, remains unverified against the DNA. TRBV3-2 is shown as a pseudogene. This CDR3 comprises 14 residues. The CDR3 protein is CASSQVDFDNEQFF. CDR3 coding DNA: TGTGCCAGCAGCCAAGTGGACTTCGACAATGAGCAGTTCTTC.

This clonotype was seen many times. The rearrangement uses TRBV10-3 and TRBJ2-3; D possibly corresponds to TRBD2 (6 bases). V gave up 0 bases and J gave up 3 bases, with 7 bases separating them. The CDR3 has 14 residues. CDR1 is ENHRY and CDR2 is SYGVKD in the germline V gene. CDR3 sequence reads: CAISESSGTDTQYF. CDR3 nucleotides: TGTGCCATCAGTGAGTCTAGCGGAACAGATACGCAGTATTTT.

This clonotype came up many times. The chain couples TRBV7-2 to TRBJ1-3, with TRBD1 matching 9 bases. Germline loops: CDR1 SGHTA, CDR2 FQGNSA. This CDR3 region has 15 residues. V lost 1 base to trimming and J lost 4 bases; unmatched junction nucleotides: 2. The CDR3 region has the DNA TGTGCCAGCAGCTTAGGGGGGACAGGGGGAAACACCATATATTTT. Translation gives CASSLGGTGGNTIYF.

This clonotype has at least ten counts. The chain uses TRBV6-2 or TRBV6-3 and TRBJ2-3; no reliable D call. The V gene lost 1 base and the J gene lost 6 bases, with 5 bases spanning the gap. The CDR3 consists of 12 residues. The germline CDR1 and CDR2 sequences are MNHEY and SVGEGT. This CDR3 is CASSYFGDTQYF. CDR3 DNA: TGTGCCAGCAGTTACTTCGGGGATACGCAGTATTTT.

The CDR3 region is CASSLRGSYTQYF. CDR3 DNA: TGTGCCAGCAGCTTGAGGGGGTCATATACGCAGTATTTT. The chain is built from TRBV7-2 and TRBJ2-3, with D perhaps matching TRBD1 (6 bases). This CDR3 region has 13 residues. CDR1 is SGHTA, CDR2 FQGNSA, per germline. The V end lost 3 bases, the J end lost 7 bases, and 11 bases lay between the germline ends.

This clonotype has just a few counts. This may stem from a read error, because a much larger clone lies one nucleotide away. The V gene is TRBV10-3, the J gene TRBJ1-4; tentative D call: TRBD1 (5 bases). The V and J ends lost 11 bases and 4 bases respectively, with 17 bases between them. Germline assignment: CDR1 ENHRY and CDR2 SYGVKD. The CDR3 consists of 14 residues. CDR3 residues: CAARAGLSNEKLFF. CDR3 bases: TGTGCCGCCAGGGCGGGACTGAGTAATGAAAAACTGTTTTTT.

This clonotype was observed at least ten times. V and J are TRBV20-1 and TRBJ2-3, with D hard to call. The CDR3 extends over 11 amino acids. V was trimmed by 3 bases and J by 4 bases, leaving 5 bases between them. Germline lookup yields CDR1 DFQATT and CDR2 SNEGSKA (reference sequence). In DNA form, the CDR3 reads TGCAGTGCTAGGGGTTCAGATACGCAGTATTTT. This gives the protein CSARGSDTQYF.

This clonotype showed up many times. CDR3 sequence (DNA): TGTGCCAGCAGTTCCCTCGCGAGGGCGAGCACAGATACGCAGTATTTT. This encodes CASSSLARASTDTQYF. The chain carries TRBV6-5 and TRBJ2-3; D perhaps matches TRBD2 (5 bases). V was clipped by 4 bases and J by 0 bases, with 14 bases between them. CDR3 length: 16 residues. CDR1 and CDR2 from the germline V gene are MNHEY and SVGAGI.

This clonotype was observed at least ten times. CDR3: CSARDLVEYSQPQHF. CDR3 nucleotides: TGCAGTGCTAGAGATCTCGTAGAATATAGTCAGCCCCAGCATTTT. This sequence joins TRBV20-1 and TRBJ1-5; D is unresolved. CDR1 and CDR2 (germline): DFQATT, SNEGSKA (reference sequence). Trimming took off 0 bases at V and 6 bases at J, with 15 bases between the two ends. The CDR3 runs 15 residues.

This clonotype was detected ten times or more. The rearrangement uses TRBV20-1 and TRBJ1-5; D is possibly TRBD1 (5 bases). CDR1 is DFQATT, CDR2 SNEGSKA, per germline (reference sequence). Trimming cost V 3 bases and J 0 bases, with 12 bases left between them. This CDR3 spans 15 amino acids. The CDR3 DNA reads as TGCAGTGCTAGTGGCAGGGATAATAGCAATCAGCCCCAGCATTTT. Its translation is CSASGRDNSNQPQHF.

This clonotype was recorded at least ten times. This sequence joins TRBV19 and TRBJ2-3; 7 bases map to TRBD2. Looked up from germline, CDR1 is LNHDA and CDR2 is SQIVND (reference sequence). The CDR3 loop spans 14 amino acids. V was clipped by 5 bases and J by 1 base; unmatched bases: 3. This chain's CDR3 is CASSVLAGTDTQYF. The CDR3 DNA reads as TGTGCCAGTAGTGTTCTAGCGGGCACAGATACGCAGTATTTT.

The chain combines TRBV5-1 with TRBJ2-2; TRBD2 agrees at 10 bases. The CDR3 extends over 18 amino acids. In germline, CDR1 is SGHRS, CDR2 YFSETQ. V shed 4 bases and J 3 bases; nucleotides not matched to a gene: 12. CDR3 residues: CASSLGLAAMGYTGELFF. CDR3 sequence (DNA): TGCGCCAGCAGCCTCGGACTAGCGGCAATGGGATACACCGGGGAGCTGTTTTTT.